This TCR beta chain was documented in a study of T cell responses to AZD1222 COVID-19 vaccine. Study outcomes and limitations: At 160-218 and 743-854, vaccine-associated CD4 TCRs were dominant, and they spanned spike.

Clones were read by immunoSEQ multiplex PCR, and TCRdb kept only the in-frame ones, dropping some. The profile shows over 85,000 clones, about 95% of them singletons. V lost 6 bases and J lost 4, with 15 bases in between. This CDR3 region has 14 residues. Germline assignment: CDR1 KGHSH and CDR2 LQKENI. Remarks on this clone: The antigen is undetermined.

Sequencing was performed on peripheral blood, taken 28 days after the second AZD1222 dose. The V call is TRBV18, the J call TRBJ1-2, with D uncertain. This sequence originates from an adult who received the AZD1222 COVID-19 vaccine. The CDR3 is CASSSGLDLYGYTF. The CDR3 DNA sequence: TGTGCCAGCTCCTCCGGTCTTGACCTCTATGGCTACACCTTC. Variable domain in full (rest from reference TRBV18 and TRBJ1-2): NAGVMQNPRHLVRRRGQEARLRCSPMKGHSHVYWYRQLPEEGLKFMVYLQKENIIDESGMPKERFSAEFPKEGPSILRIQQVVRGDSAAYFCASSSGLDLYGYTFGSGTRLTVV.